The rows below give T cell receptor beta chains drawn from one sample of a study of T cell changes during pregnancy in multiple sclerosis. Sequencing was performed with immunoSEQ multiplex PCR; in TCRdb, only in-frame clones are kept and a portion is missing. Of about 40,000 clones in the sample, roughly nine tenths were seen once. The starting material was peripheral blood, obtained before pregnancy. These receptors all come from a female donor with multiple sclerosis, enrolled in a pregnancy study. Both conserved end residues are part of each CDR3. A D gene is named only where the DNA matches it firmly. Size is stated for part of the rows, as once, few or many counts, or as a class when the clone is expanded.

TRBJ2-3	TRBD2	.	TRBV6-1	TGTGCCAGCCCGGGAGGGCCCTCAGATACGCAGTATTTT	CASPGGPSDTQYF
TRBJ1-1	.	.	TRBV25-1	TGTGCCAGCAGTGAATCTAAGGGGCTCCACACTGAAGCTTTCTTT	CASSESKGLHTEAFF
TRBJ2-7	TRBD2	.	TRBV19	TGTGCCAGTCAGGGACTAGCAGGGGAGCAGTACTTC	CASQGLAGEQYF
TRBJ2-3	TRBD1	.	TRBV19	TGTGCCAGCAGGGACAGGGCAACAGATACGCAGTATTTT	CASRDRATDTQYF
TRBJ2-5	.	.	TRBV18	TGTGCCAGCTCACCAGAAGAGGTAATCGAGACCCAGTACTTC	CASSPEEVIETQYF
TRBJ2-7	TRBD2	.	TRBV27	TGTGCCAGCAGCCGCGGCGGACTAGCGCTATCCTACGAGCAGTACTTC	CASSRGGLALSYEQYF
TRBJ1-5	.	.	TRBV2	TGTGCCAGCAGTGAATCGGGGGGGAATCAGCCCCAGCATTTT	CASSESGGNQPQHF
TRBJ2-5	.	.	TRBV28	TGTGCCAGCAGTTTAGGGGCACAAGAGACCCAGTACTTC	CASSLGAQETQYF
TRBJ1-1	.	.	TRBV6-6	TGTGCCAGCAGTTACTCGAAAGGGTCGGGGACTGAAGCTTTCTTT	CASSYSKGSGTEAFF
TRBJ2-6	TRBD1	.	TRBV5-1	TGCGCCAGCAGCAACAGGGGAGACGCTGGGGCCAACGTCCTGACTTTC	CASSNRGDAGANVLTF
TRBJ1-2	TRBD1	.	TRBV5-1	TGCGCCAGCAGATCGGGACAGTATGGCTACACCTTC	CASRSGQYGYTF
TRBJ1-2	.	few	TRBV29-1	TGCAGCGTTTCTCTGACGGTAGGAGGAGGTGCTGGCTACACCTTC	CSVSLTVGGGAGYTF
TRBJ1-2	.	.	TRBV29-1	TGCAGCGTTGTTGAAGCCCACTATGGCTACACCTTC	CSVVEAHYGYTF
TRBJ1-1	.	.	TRBV13	TGTGCCAGCAGCTTAAAAGGCTCAACAGCTAACACTGAAGCTTTCTTT	CASSLKGSTANTEAFF
TRBJ2-1	TRBD2	once	TRBV7-9	TGTGCCAGCACCTTTCCTGGGACTAGCGGGAGTATAGGTGAGCAGTTCTTC	CASTFPGTSGSIGEQFF
TRBJ1-2	.	.	TRBV4-1	TGCGCCAGCAGCCAAGAGCAGGGTCTCTACACCTTC	CASSQEQGLYTF
TRBJ2-3	.	.	TRBV2	TGTGCCAGCAGTGCCAGCGGAGGGCGCACAGATACGCAGTATTTT	CASSASGGRTDTQYF
TRBJ1-5	TRBD1	.	TRBV19	TGTGCCAGTAGTATGGAGGGACAGGGCAATCAGCCCCAGCATTTT	CASSMEGQGNQPQHF
TRBJ2-7	.	.	TRBV6-1	TGTGCCAGCAGTGGACGGACAGGGAGGGAGTACTTC	CASSGRTGREYF
TRBJ1-4	TRBD1	once	TRBV19	TGTGCCAGTAGCCCCGGGACAGGGGGCCTTAATGAAAAACTGTTTTTT	CASSPGTGGLNEKLFF
TRBJ1-2	.	few	TRBV2	TGTGCCAGCAGTGAAGACAGGTCAAACTATGGCTACACCTTC	CASSEDRSNYGYTF
TRBJ2-7	TRBD1	once	TRBV7-2	TGTGCCAGCAGCTTACGGCAGGGGGCCCGCGAGCAGTACTTC	CASSLRQGAREQYF